The sequence of this TCR beta chain was determined in a study of CD8 T cells in ankylosing spondylitis. From the 5' RACE reads, TCRdb called clonotypes with MiXCR, one entry per CDR3 protein. The sample has just over 350,000 distinct CDR3 sequences; 20% are singletons. V lost 7 bases, J lost 3 bases, and 10 bases lay in between. The CDR3 extends over 12 amino acids. Germline values: CDR1 WSHSY, CDR2 SAAADI. V gene TRBV10-2 combines with J gene TRBJ2-7; D remains unclear. The sequenced sample consisted of blood, either unsorted or a sorted T cell fraction (not recorded which). This TCR derives from a male donor with ankylosing spondylitis or in good health (not recorded which). Here the CDR3 DNA reads TGCGCCAGCATGGGCGCAGGCTACGAGCAGTACTTC. Amino acid sequence: CASMGAGYEQYF.